What follows are 15 T cell receptor beta chains derived from one specimen sequenced in a study of blood T cell repertoires in COVID-19. Sequencing used immunoSEQ multiplex PCR; TCRdb keeps in-frame clones, though not all of them. This sample has some 250,000 clones, with approximately 80% found just once. Source material: peripheral blood. The receptors stem from a woman at least 80 years old with COVID-19, enrolled during active disease.

This rearrangement joins TRBV9 to TRBJ1-2, with D possibly matching TRBD1 (5 bases). Trimming removed 2 bases at V and 6 bases at J, with 14 bases between. Germline V lookup: CDR1 SGDLS, CDR2 YYNGEE. The CDR3 totals 14 residues. The CDR3 loop is CASSVPPEGNGYTF. The CDR3, as DNA: TGTGCCAGCAGCGTTCCCCCGGAGGGGAATGGCTACACCTTC.

This clone came up a few times. Its ends do not fully match the called genes, so a read error is possible. This chain links TRBV5-4 with TRBJ1-2; D gene ambiguous. Germline V gene data show CDR1 as SGHNT and CDR2 as YYREEE (reference sequence). This CDR3 has 16 residues. The CDR3 loop is CASSRIQGLTKYGYTF. The CDR3 nucleotides read TGTGCCAGCAGCCGCATTCAAGGGCTGACTAAGTATGGCTACACCTTC.

This clone turned up a few times. The genes are TRBV19 and TRBJ1-2; the D gene is possibly TRBD1 (6 bases). The CDR3 runs to 13 residues. Germline loops: CDR1 LNHDA, CDR2 SQIVND (reference sequence). Trimming removed 6 bases at V and 6 bases at J, with 14 bases between. As DNA, the CDR3 is TGTGCCAGTAGGGTACAGGGTAAGGATGGCTACACCTTC. Its protein product is CASRVQGKDGYTF. The whole variable domain, filled in from reference TRBV19 and TRBJ1-2, reads DGGITQSPKYLFRKEGQNVTLSCEQNLNHDAMYWYRQDPGQGLRLIYYSQIVNDFQKGDIAEGYSVSREKKESFPLTVTSAQKNPTAFYLCASRVQGKDGYTFGSGTRLTVV.

The chain couples TRBV11-3 to TRBJ2-2, with 9 bases fitting TRBD2. The CDR3 extends over 18 amino acids. Unmatched junction bases numbered 6, after V lost 0 bases and J lost 1 base. Germline-derived CDR1 and CDR2 are SGHNT and YENEEA. For the CDR3, the DNA is TGTGCCAGCAGCTTAGACCAGGGACTAGCCCTGAACACCGGGGAGCTGTTTTTT. This sequence encodes CASSLDQGLALNTGELFF.

The chain couples TRBV6-5 to TRBJ2-7; 9 bases agree with TRBD1. This CDR3 is 14 amino acids long. J gave up 4 bases and V 5 bases, and 6 bases lay outside the gene matches. CDR1 and CDR2 (germline): MNHEY, SVGAGI. The CDR3 nucleotides read TGTGCCAGCAGTACCGGGACAGGGTCATACGAGCAGTACTTC. Amino acids: CASSTGTGSYEQYF.

The rearrangement joins TRBV11-2 to TRBJ2-1; 8 bases agree with TRBD2. Unmatched junction bases numbered 11, after V lost 1 base and J lost 6 bases. The CDR3 has 17 amino acids. The V gene's germline CDR1 is SGHAT and CDR2 FQNNGV. The CDR3 DNA reads TGTGCCAGCAGCTTAGTAGGTCGCGGGGGGCCTGGCAATGAGCAGTTCTTC. Protein: CASSLVGRGGPGNEQFF. Full variable domain (rest looked up from reference TRBV11-2 and TRBJ2-1): EAGVAQSPRYKIIEKRQSVAFWCNPISGHATLYWYQQILGQGPKLLIQFQNNGVVDDSQLPKDRFSAERLKGVDSTLKIQPAKLEDSAVYLCASSLVGRGGPGNEQFFGPGTRLTVL.

The chain employs TRBV6-5 and TRBJ2-7; TRBD1 aligns across 7 bases. This CDR3 comprises 14 residues. Germline CDR1 reads MNHEY; CDR2 reads SVGAGI. Trimming at V came to 5 bases and at J to 3 bases, leaving 7 bases not matched to a gene. The CDR3 region is CASSPTGYGYEQYF. As DNA, the CDR3 is TGTGCCAGCAGTCCGACAGGGTATGGCTACGAGCAGTACTTC.

The chain couples TRBV6-5 to TRBJ1-2; the match to TRBD1 covers 7 bases. Trimming at V came to 5 bases and at J to 6 bases, leaving 9 bases not matched to a gene. The germline V gene has CDR1 MNHEY and CDR2 SVGAGI. The CDR3 extends over 14 amino acids. The CDR3 DNA reads TGTGCCAGCAGTCCCAGGGACAGAATAAATGGCTACACCTTC. It codes for CASSPRDRINGYTF.

This chain connects TRBV5-1 to TRBJ1-3; D is possibly TRBD1 (6 bases). The ends were cut back, 1 base at V and 0 bases at J, with 11 bases in the middle. In germline, CDR1 is SGHRS, CDR2 YFSETQ. The CDR3 has 16 amino acids. The CDR3 DNA reads TGCGCCAGCAGCTTGACAGGGCCCCGCTCTGGAAACACCATATATTTT. This codes for CASSLTGPRSGNTIYF.

The rearrangement uses TRBV3-1 (or the pseudogene TRBV3-2) and TRBJ1-2; 9 nucleotides align to TRBD1. Trimming removed 1 base from V and 4 bases from J; junction bases left unmatched: 7. This CDR3 is 16 amino acids long. Germline CDR1 LGHDT, CDR2 YNNKEL (reference sequence). The CDR3 nucleotides are TGTGCCAGCAGCCAAGGTGCGGGACAGGGTAGCTATGGCTACACCTTC. Protein sequence: CASSQGAGQGSYGYTF.

This clone was seen a handful of times. The chain couples TRBV7-2 to TRBJ2-3; 7 positions agree with TRBD1. CDR1 is SGHTA and CDR2 is FQGNSA in the germline V gene. V lost 3 bases, J lost 0 bases, and 9 bases stayed unmatched. The length of the CDR3 is 17 residues. The chain's CDR3 is CASSFRPPGQSTDTQYF. CDR3 DNA: TGTGCCAGCAGCTTTAGACCCCCGGGACAGAGCACAGATACGCAGTATTTT.

V usage is TRBV9 and J usage is TRBJ1-1; D might be TRBD1 (6 bases). The CDR3 is 13 amino acids. V gave up 4 bases and J gave up 4 bases, with 11 bases separating them. Germline lookup yields CDR1 SGDLS and CDR2 YYNGEE. The CDR3: CASSFTGTTEAFF. CDR3 DNA: TGTGCCAGCAGCTTTACAGGGACCACTGAAGCTTTCTTT.

This chain joins TRBV7-3 and TRBJ2-1; D call uncertain. This CDR3 comprises 13 residues. The germline V gene encodes CDR1 SGHTA and CDR2 FQGTGA. Trimming took 5 bases from V and 7 from J, leaving 12 bases between them. The CDR3 sequence is CASSPTPGNEQFF. The CDR3 coding sequence is TGTGCCAGCAGCCCCACTCCCGGGAATGAGCAGTTCTTC.

The chain is built from TRBV2 and TRBJ1-1, with a weak D call TRBD1 (6 bases). Germline V gene sequence: CDR1 SNHLY, CDR2 FYNNEI. The CDR3 totals 16 residues. Trimming cost V 2 bases and J 1 base, with 14 bases left between them. The CDR3 DNA reads as TGTGCCAGCAGTGAACCCCAACAGGGTGGGAACACTGAAGCTTTCTTT. Amino acid sequence: CASSEPQQGGNTEAFF. The entire variable domain, with the rest obtained from reference TRBV2 and TRBJ1-1, is as follows: EPEVTQTPSHQVTQMGQEVILRCVPISNHLYFYWYRQILGQKVEFLVSFYNNEISEKSEIFDDQFSVERPDGSNFTLKIRSTKLEDSAMYFCASSEPQQGGNTEAFFGQGTRLTVV.

The CDR3 DNA is TGTGCCAGCACCCTTGGGGCAGCGGGAAACACCATATATTTT. This sequence encodes CASTLGAAGNTIYF. V gene TRBV28 combines with J gene TRBJ1-3; TRBD1 might be the D (5 bases). Trimming stripped 7 bases from V and 4 bases from J, with 14 bases between. The CDR3 spans 14 residues. CDR1 is MDHEN, CDR2 SYDVKM, per germline.